The clone carrying this T cell receptor (beta chain) was observed many times. What it binds is not known. RNA served as the template for amplifying TCR beta CDR3 regions. In the first round, RT-PCR was carried out with HTBI primers, and a multiplex PCR formed the second round. Via MiXCR, TCRdb re-called the multiplex PCR reads, giving one row per CDR3 protein. The sample holds fewer than 400,000 distinct CDR3 sequences; 18% are singletons and the top ten take 1.6%. Germline CDR1 is GTSNPN and CDR2 is SVGIG (reference sequence). Trimming at V came to 5 bases and at J to 1 base, leaving 3 bases not matched to a gene. The CDR3 has 13 amino acids. The sample is drawn from a study of Graves' ophthalmopathy and Graves' hyperthyroidism. Study-wide findings and caveats: Ophthalmopathy cases were distinguished from stable hyperthyroidism by a 13-signature model, reaching approximately 87% sensitivity and around 77% specificity.

The specimen was peripheral blood. The sequence was obtained from a young woman with Graves' ophthalmopathy. This chain connects TRBV30 to TRBJ1-1; TRBD1 matches at 8 bases. The CDR3 here is CAWGDRQNTEAFF. For the CDR3, the DNA is TGTGCCTGGGGGGACAGGCAGAACACTGAAGCTTTCTTT.